These T cell receptor beta chains were read from a single sample in a study of control samples from healthy donors and cancer patients. The table came from immunoSEQ multiplex PCR; TCRdb's copy has only in-frame clones and leaves some out. The sample lists about 52,000 clones; over 85% were seen once. Specimen: blood. These receptors were taken from a man younger than 45 in good health. Each CDR3 is given with its conserved first and last residue.

v_gene	j_gene	len	CDR3aa
TRBV3-1/TRBV3-2	TRBJ2-1	12	CASSLSSNEQFF
TRBV7-7	TRBJ2-3	16	CASSWDRGPGTDTQYF
TRBV6-5	TRBJ2-7	12	CASRPGGYEQYF
TRBV4-1	TRBJ2-4	14	CASSQDPGQRVQYF
TRBV7-2	TRBJ1-5	15	CASSLSQGLPQPQHF
TRBV9	TRBJ2-1	16	CASSGGTSGSYNEQFF
TRBV29-1	TRBJ2-5	16	CSVGGGRGQGRETQYF
TRBV24-1	TRBJ2-2	15	CATSDLAGDAGELFF
TRBV7-9	TRBJ1-1	15	CASIRDSSLSTEAFF
TRBV25-1	TRBJ1-2	16	CASSSSVTPNNYGYTF
TRBV19	TRBJ2-3	18	CASSMFGTTRTSTDTQYF
TRBV5-6	TRBJ2-6	17	CASMHRGGNSGANVLTF
TRBV12-5	TRBJ2-7	12	CASGPWIYEQYF
TRBV14	TRBJ2-3	15	CASSKGLSGSDTQYF
TRBV3-1/TRBV3-2	TRBJ1-1	14	CASSLSGVNTEAFF
TRBV5-5	TRBJ1-5	14	CASSLGPSNQPQHF
TRBV6-5	TRBJ2-2	16	CASSYTATTGTGELFF
TRBV28	TRBJ1-1	14	CASSLLGGGTEAFF
TRBV30	TRBJ2-5	14	CAWSRGTGQETQYF
TRBV24-1	TRBJ2-5	17	CATSDPGTGGFQETQYF
TRBV5-1	TRBJ1-4	14	CASSFQVSDEKLFF
TRBV2	TRBJ1-1	13	CASSGQGRTEAFF
TRBV9	TRBJ2-5	17	CASSASIKLGGRETQYF
TRBV7-9	TRBJ1-2	14	CASSLARGDSGYTF
TRBV12-3/TRBV12-4	TRBJ1-2	13	CASSFRVGDGYTF
TRBV24-1	TRBJ1-5	15	CATSGSGGSNQPQHF
TRBV5-1	TRBJ1-6	15	CASSFGTVINSPLHF
TRBV11-2	TRBJ2-3	14	CASSLSTGADTQYF
TRBV2	TRBJ2-6	13	CASTLTSKSVLTF
TRBV28	TRBJ1-4	16	CASSLETGSWVGKLFF
TRBV3-1/TRBV3-2	TRBJ2-5	15	CASSRTLATQETQYF
TRBV6-1	TRBJ1-3	15	CASSEEQGDLNTIYF